Shown below are 12 T cell receptor beta chains from a single sample sequenced in a study of blood T cell repertoires in COVID-19. Sequencing was performed with immunoSEQ multiplex PCR; in TCRdb, only in-frame clones are kept and a portion is missing. The sample lists around 140,000 clones; 84% were seen once. Input material: PBMCs or T cells enriched from blood (not recorded which). The receptors were gathered from a woman between 45 and 60 years old with acute COVID-19.

The gene calls are TRBV19 and TRBJ2-7; 9 positions match TRBD2. The CDR3 has 15 amino acids. The trim removed 7 bases at V and 1 base at J, leaving 8 bases unmatched. CDR1 and CDR2 from the germline V gene are LNHDA and SQIVND (reference sequence). CDR3 sequence reads: CASTIGAGGSYEQYF. For the CDR3, the DNA is TGTGCCAGTACCATAGGGGCGGGAGGGTCCTACGAGCAGTACTTC.

This chain connects TRBV27 to TRBJ2-1, with D tentatively TRBD1 (6 bases). CDR1 is MNHEY and CDR2 is SMNVEV in the germline V gene (reference sequence). V was clipped by 1 base and J by 5 bases, with 12 bases between them. The CDR3 contains 15 residues. CDR3 DNA: TGTGCCAGCAGTTTATGGTCAGGGGAACACAATGAGCAGTTCTTC. Translation gives CASSLWSGEHNEQFF.

The chain joins TRBV28 to TRBJ1-6; TRBD1 matches at 7 bases. Germline CDR1 MDHEN, CDR2 SYDVKM. The CDR3 length is 14 residues. Trimming at V came to 5 bases and at J to 6 bases, leaving 4 bases not matched to a gene. The CDR3 spells CASSPGQTNSPLHF. The DNA for the CDR3 is TGTGCCAGCAGTCCGGGACAGACTAATTCACCCCTCCACTTT.

The V and J genes are TRBV27 and TRBJ2-7, with 9 positions matching TRBD2. V shed 5 bases and J 2 bases; nucleotides not matched to a gene: 7. Germline-derived CDR1 and CDR2 are MNHEY and SMNVEV (reference sequence). CDR3 length: 15 amino acids. This CDR3 is CASSPGTSWAYEQYF. In DNA form, the CDR3 reads TGTGCCAGCAGTCCCGGGACTAGCTGGGCCTACGAGCAGTACTTC.

In its sample, this clone was seen once. This sequence joins TRBV11-2 and TRBJ2-7; the match to TRBD1 covers 7 bases. The CDR3 length is 16 residues. From germline, CDR1 is SGHAT and CDR2 FQNNGV. Trimming removed 3 bases from V and 3 bases from J; junction bases left unmatched: 11. CDR3 nucleotides: TGTGCCAGCAGCTTTCCCGACGACAGGGCGATCTACGAGCAGTACTTC. Translating gives CASSFPDDRAIYEQYF.

V usage is TRBV5-1 and J usage is TRBJ1-3; TRBD1 is a possible D gene (5 bases). The ends were cut back, 0 bases at V and 4 bases at J, with 14 bases in the middle. This CDR3 has 16 amino acids. Germline CDR1 SGHRS, CDR2 YFSETQ. The CDR3 spells CASSLEARVGGNTIYF. As DNA, the CDR3 is TGCGCCAGCAGCTTGGAAGCCAGGGTAGGCGGAAACACCATATATTTT.

V and J are TRBV11-2 and TRBJ2-1, with 13 bases matching TRBD2. Germline assignment: CDR1 SGHAT and CDR2 FQNNGV. Unmatched junction bases numbered 7, after V lost 3 bases and J lost 11 bases. This CDR3 has 15 amino acids. CDR3 residues: CASSFTGTSGTQQFF. The CDR3, as DNA: TGTGCCAGCAGCTTTACCGGGACTAGCGGGACACAGCAGTTCTTC.

V gene TRBV30 combines with J gene TRBJ2-1, with 8 positions matching TRBD2. This CDR3 comprises 15 residues. The junction had 14 bases not matched to a gene; V was cut back by 3 bases and J by 10 bases. Germline-derived CDR1 and CDR2 are GTSNPN and SVGIG (reference sequence). CDR3: CAWRISGNVGWEQFF. The CDR3 DNA sequence: TGTGCCTGGAGAATTAGCGGGAACGTCGGCTGGGAGCAGTTCTTC.

V gene TRBV27 combines with J gene TRBJ2-1; 10 bases agree with TRBD1. Per the germline V gene, CDR1 is MNHEY and CDR2 is SMNVEV (reference sequence). There are 15 residues in the CDR3. Trimming at V came to 6 bases and at J to 4 bases, leaving 6 bases not matched to a gene. Written as DNA, the CDR3 is TGTGCCAGCAGACCCAGGACAGGGGGATACAATGAGCAGTTCTTC. Protein: CASRPRTGGYNEQFF.

This chain links TRBV19 with TRBJ1-5; perhaps TRBD1 as D (6 bases). From germline, CDR1 is LNHDA and CDR2 SQIVND (reference sequence). The CDR3 spans 14 residues. Trimming pared 8 bases from V and 2 bases from J, leaving 13 bases between. The CDR3 nucleotides read TGTGCCAGTGCCAGGGGATACGGCAATCAGCCCCAGCATTTT. As protein: CASARGYGNQPQHF.

CDR3 sequence reads: CASSVGVSNYGYTF. The DNA of the CDR3 is TGCGCCAGCAGCGTCGGGGTTTCTAACTATGGCTACACCTTC. The chain has TRBV5-1 and TRBJ1-2; no clear D. This CDR3 is 14 amino acids long. V was shortened by 4 bases and J by 0 bases, with 10 bases between the two germline ends. Germline assignment: CDR1 SGHRS and CDR2 YFSETQ.

The genes are TRBV27 and TRBJ1-2; TRBD1 agrees at 9 bases. Trimming removed 5 bases from V and 8 bases from J; junction bases left unmatched: 9. CDR1 and CDR2 (germline): MNHEY, SMNVEV (reference sequence). The CDR3 has 14 residues. Here the CDR3 DNA reads TGTGCCAGCAGTACCCTACAGGGGGCGACCGGCTACACCTTC. Protein product: CASSTLQGATGYTF.